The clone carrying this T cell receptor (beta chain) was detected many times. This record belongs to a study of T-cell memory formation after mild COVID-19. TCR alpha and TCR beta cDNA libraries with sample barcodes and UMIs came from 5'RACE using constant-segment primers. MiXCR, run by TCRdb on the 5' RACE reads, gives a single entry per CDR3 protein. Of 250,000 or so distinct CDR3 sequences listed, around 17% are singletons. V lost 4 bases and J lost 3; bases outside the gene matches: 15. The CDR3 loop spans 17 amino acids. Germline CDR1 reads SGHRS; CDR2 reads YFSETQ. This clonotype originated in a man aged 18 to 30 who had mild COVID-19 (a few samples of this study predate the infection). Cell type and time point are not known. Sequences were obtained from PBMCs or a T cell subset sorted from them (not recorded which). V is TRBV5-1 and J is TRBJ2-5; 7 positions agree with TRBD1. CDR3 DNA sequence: TGCGCCAGCAGCCCATACTTAGGGGGCGCGGAAAAAGAGACCCAGTACTTC. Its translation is CASSPYLGGAEKETQYF.